The rows below give T cell receptor beta chains drawn from one sample of a study of T-cell reconstitution after alpha-beta-depleted transplantation in children. Each CDR3 protein gets one entry after TCRdb re-called the PCR reads with MiXCR. The sample includes 450,000 to 600,000 distinct CDR3 sequences, approximately 16% of them seen just once. This sample comprised PBMCs from the stem cell graft donor, obtained from the stem cell graft. Receptors were obtained from a human donor who donated a stem cell graft to a child with acute lymphoblastic leukemia. CDR3s include the opening cysteine and the closing phenylalanine or tryptophan. A D gene is named only where the DNA matches it firmly. Clone size is stated in some rows and not others, as once, few, many or a class when expanded.

15,.,TRBJ1-2,TRBV12-3/TRBV12-4,.,CASSLATQGNYGYTF,TGTGCCAGCAGTTTAGCCACTCAAGGGAACTATGGCTACACCTTC
16,.,TRBJ1-2,TRBV19,.,CASRGMGRRSNYGYTF,TGTGCCAGTAGGGGGATGGGACGGCGGTCAAACTATGGCTACACCTTC
13,.,TRBJ1-3,TRBV7-2,.,CASSSARGNTIYF,TGTGCCAGCAGCTCCGCAAGGGGAAACACCATATATTTT
14,.,TRBJ2-1,TRBV5-6,.,CASSLELGYNEQFF,TGTGCCAGCAGCTTGGAACTAGGGTACAATGAGCAGTTCTTC
12,many,TRBJ2-1,TRBV5-1,.,CASSLYGNEQFF,TGTGCCAGCAGTTTGTATGGTAATGAGCAGTTCTTC
15,.,TRBJ2-1,TRBV20-1,.,CSARDLRGLTHEQFF,TGCAGTGCTAGAGATCTGAGGGGCCTTACCCATGAGCAGTTCTTC
16,.,TRBJ1-2,TRBV6-1,TRBD1,CASRFPQGGRNYGYTF,TGTGCCAGCCGCTTCCCTCAAGGGGGCCGTAACTATGGCTACACCTTC
16,.,TRBJ2-1,TRBV6-2/TRBV6-3,.,CASRPDRLGVYNEQFF,TGTGCCAGCAGACCCGACAGGCTGGGGGTTTACAATGAGCAGTTCTTC
12,.,TRBJ1-1,TRBV7-9,.,CASSPGHEKAFF,TGTGCCAGCAGCCCGGGACATGAAAAAGCTTTCTTT
13,.,TRBJ2-7,TRBV27,.,CASSLTALYEQYF,TGTGCCAGCAGTTTAACAGCCTTGTACGAGCAGTACTTC
16,few,TRBJ2-1,TRBV13,.,CASSSGPRGVYNEQFF,TGTGCCAGCAGCTCTGGGCCCAGGGGGGTATACAATGAGCAGTTCTTC
18,.,TRBJ2-1,TRBV20-1,TRBD2,CSARNMVLAGGVIGEQFF,TGCAGTGCTAGAAATATGGTTCTAGCGGGAGGGGTAATCGGTGAGCAGTTCTTC
13,.,TRBJ2-7,TRBV29-1,TRBD2,CSVAAGGTYEQYF,TGCAGCGTAGCAGCGGGAGGGACTTACGAGCAGTACTTC
13,.,TRBJ2-3,TRBV20-1,.,CSAEPLDTDTQYF,TGCAGTGCTGAACCATTGGACACAGATACGCAGTATTTT
16,.,TRBJ2-3,TRBV4-2,.,CASSQRVGDSTDTQYF,TGTGCCAGCAGCCAGCGGGTGGGGGATAGCACAGATACGCAGTATTTT
13,.,TRBJ1-1,TRBV12-3/TRBV12-4,.,CASRKLLNTEAFF,TGTGCCAGCAGAAAGCTGCTGAACACTGAAGCTTTCTTT
13,once,TRBJ2-6,TRBV6-1,.,CATLVVGANVLTF,TGTGCCACCCTAGTGGTCGGGGCCAACGTCCTGACTTTC
17,few,TRBJ2-2,TRBV18,TRBD2,CASSLAGVVSLTGELFF,TGTGCCAGCTCACTAGCGGGAGTTGTTTCCCTCACCGGGGAGCTGTTTTTT
18,few,TRBJ2-1,TRBV9,.,CASSVALPSTGVYNEQFF,TGTGCCAGCAGCGTAGCCCTCCCCTCAACGGGCGTTTACAATGAGCAGTTCTTC
17,.,TRBJ2-1,TRBV5-1,.,CASSLEMAFSSYNEQFF,TGCGCCAGCAGCTTGGAGATGGCCTTCAGCTCCTACAATGAGCAGTTCTTC